The 27 T cell receptor beta chains below were found in one sample sequenced in a study of human T cells and chemical hapten exposure. Time point meaning: patch test 1, 2 weeks after DPC sensitization. Treatment defined: therapeutic diphenylcyclopropenone sensitization with weekly scalp DPC. TCRdb used MiXCR to reprocess the RACE reads, holding one entry per CDR3 protein. The table includes roughly 120,000 distinct CDR3 sequences, approximately 13% detected once. The sequencing here drew on whole blood, taken in connection with sensitization to the hapten diphenylcyclopropenone (DPC). The receptors were sampled from a young man with alopecia areata. Some clones in this sample may be carry-over from other donors' samples.

This chain links TRBV3-1 with TRBJ1-5; D is unresolved. This CDR3 has 18 residues. Trimming removed 4 bases from V and 0 bases from J, with 19 bases in between. In germline, CDR1 is LGHDT, CDR2 YNNKEL (reference sequence). Here the CDR3 reads CASSPKRPDPYSNQPQHF. The CDR3 bases are TGTGCCAGCAGCCCTAAGCGACCGGACCCTTATAGCAATCAGCCCCAGCATTTT.

This clonotype was seen more than once but under ten times. The rearrangement joins TRBV27 to TRBJ2-7; D ambiguous. The CDR3 consists of 13 residues. Germline-derived CDR1 and CDR2 are MNHEY and SMNVEV (reference sequence). With 7 bases removed from V and 6 bases from J, the gap between germline ends came to 16 bases. The CDR3 region has the DNA TGTGCCAGCAAGGACCTACCTACGCGCGAGCAGTACTTC. Translating gives CASKDLPTREQYF.

The V call is TRBV18, the J call TRBJ2-7; 10 bases map to TRBD1. Trimming cost V 1 base and J 4 bases; bases outside gene matches: 4. The CDR3 is 15 amino acids. CDR1 and CDR2 (germline): KGHSH, LQKENI. The CDR3 DNA reads as TGTGCCAGCTCACCACGATCGGGACAGGGGTACGAGCAGTACTTC. It encodes CASSPRSGQGYEQYF.

The chain recombines TRBV29-1 with TRBJ2-3; D is undetermined. The germline CDR1 and CDR2 sequences are SQVTM and ANQGSEA. Deletions cut 7 bases from V and 2 bases from J, with 4 bases between. This CDR3 is 10 amino acids long. The CDR3 DNA reads TGCAGCGGGTTCACAGATACGCAGTATTTT. Its translation: CSGFTDTQYF.

Only a few counts were recorded for this clonotype. The chain links TRBV3-1 to TRBJ1-2; possibly TRBD1 for D (6 bases). The CDR3 consists of 15 residues. V lost 4 bases to trimming and J lost 4 bases, with 16 bases between them. Per the germline V gene, CDR1 is LGHDT and CDR2 is YNNKEL (reference sequence). DNA for the CDR3: TGTGCCAGCAGCCCGGACAGTACGATTGGCTATGGCTACACCTTC. This gives the protein CASSPDSTIGYGYTF. The whole variable domain, filled in from reference TRBV3-1 and TRBJ1-2, reads DTAVSQTPKYLVTQMGNDKSIKCEQNLGHDTMYWYKQDSKKFLKIMFSYNNKELIINETVPNRFSPKSPDKAHLNLHINSLELGDSAVYFCASSPDSTIGYGYTFGSGTRLTVV.

This clonotype was seen only a few times. The chain couples TRBV25-1 to TRBJ1-1, with 9 positions matching TRBD1. V shed 8 bases, J shed 5 bases, and the junction held 3 bases outside the gene matches. This CDR3 has 12 residues. Germline CDR1 MGHDK, CDR2 SYGVNS. CDR3 nucleotide sequence: TGTGCCAGCGGACAGGGGAATACTGAAGCTTTCTTT. Translating gives CASGQGNTEAFF.

This rearrangement joins TRBV5-1 to TRBJ2-3, with 10 positions matching TRBD1. This CDR3 has 17 residues. With V trimmed by 0 bases and J by 4 bases, 8 bases remained unmatched. Germline assignment: CDR1 SGHRS and CDR2 YFSETQ. In DNA, the CDR3 is TGCGCCAGCAGCTTGGAGGGGTCGGGACAGGGGCCAGATACGCAGTATTTT. It translates to CASSLEGSGQGPDTQYF.

The gene calls are TRBV7-9 and TRBJ2-5; D may match TRBD1 or TRBD2 (5 bases each). The CDR3 runs to 16 residues. V gave up 9 bases and J gave up 5 bases, with 25 bases separating them. Germline V gene lookup returns CDR1 SEHNR and CDR2 FQNEAQ (reference sequence). The CDR3 DNA sequence: TGTGCCAGTACGGGAATGGGCAGGGAGAAATACGAGACCCAGTACTTC. It encodes CASTGMGREKYETQYF.

The chain has TRBV7-2 and TRBJ2-7; D remains ambiguous. Trimming cost V 4 bases and J 2 bases, with 12 bases left between them. Germline lookup yields CDR1 SGHTA and CDR2 FQGNSA. This CDR3 comprises 14 residues. Written as DNA, the CDR3 is TGTGCCAGCAGCTCTCAAGCGCTCCCCTACGAGCAGTACTTC. Residues: CASSSQALPYEQYF.

V usage is TRBV12-5 and J usage is TRBJ2-5; D not resolved. Germline V lookup: CDR1 LGHNT, CDR2 FRNRAP. V lost 1 base and J lost 2, with 8 bases in between. CDR3 length: 14 residues. In DNA, the CDR3 is TGTGCTAGTGGTTTGGAACAGCGACAAGAGACCCAGTACTTC. Translated, it gives CASGLEQRQETQYF.

This chain connects TRBV28 to TRBJ2-1; D call uncertain. Germline CDR1 is MDHEN and CDR2 is SYDVKM. The CDR3 is 17 residues long. V lost 3 bases and J 7 bases, leaving 22 bases between the germline ends. CDR3: CASSFPPRTEFTNEQFF. CDR3 in DNA: TGTGCCAGCAGTTTCCCGCCCCGGACGGAATTTACTAATGAGCAGTTCTTC.

The rearrangement links TRBV21-1 to TRBJ1-3; the table's TRBD1 call for D was not verified on the DNA. TRBV21-1 is a documented pseudogene. The CDR3 contains 16 residues. The CDR3 is CASSKEGDRVRNTIYF. The CDR3 DNA reads as TGTGCCAGCAGCAAAGAGGGGGACAGAGTACGAAACACCATATATTTT.

CDR3 sequence (DNA): TGCAGTGCTCGTCGGCCTCTTTCCTATGGCTACACCTTC. This translates into CSARRPLSYGYTF. V is TRBV20-1 and J is TRBJ1-2; D is unclear. Trimming cost V 5 bases and J 4 bases, with 14 bases left between them. Germline V CDR1 and CDR2: DFQATT, SNEGSKA (reference sequence). The CDR3 contains 13 residues.

Points on this clonotype: Since a much larger clone is just one base distant, this may be a read error. The chain couples TRBV9 to TRBJ1-1; D is undetermined. CDR1 is SGDLS, CDR2 YYNGEE, per germline. The CDR3 runs 13 residues. The CDR3 loop is CASSVDLNTEAIF. The CDR3 region has the DNA TGTGCCAGCAGCGTAGATCTGAACACTGAAGCTATCTTT.

This chain uses TRBV7-2 with TRBJ1-1; D unresolved. The CDR3 is 12 residues long. Germline V gives CDR1 SGHTA, CDR2 FQGNSA. With 1 base removed from V and 8 bases from J, the gap between germline ends came to 8 bases. The chain's CDR3 is CASSLVVVEAFF. CDR3 in DNA: TGTGCCAGCAGCTTAGTCGTCGTAGAAGCTTTCTTT.

The rearrangement uses TRBV29-1 and TRBJ2-3, with D perhaps being TRBD1 or TRBD2 (6 bases each). Trimming cost V 6 bases and J 3 bases, with 16 bases left between them. The germline V gene encodes CDR1 SQVTM and CDR2 ANQGSEA. The CDR3 covers 14 residues. The chain's CDR3 is CSVEQGRGTDTQYF. The DNA of the CDR3 is TGCAGCGTCGAACAGGGTCGGGGGACAGATACGCAGTATTTT.

This clonotype was recorded a few times. This CDR3 reads CASSFSYGGTEAFF. The DNA for the CDR3 is TGTGCCAGCAGCTTTTCCTACGGGGGGACTGAAGCTTTCTTT. The rearrangement links TRBV7-9 to TRBJ1-1, with D maybe TRBD1 (5 bases). Germline V gene lookup returns CDR1 SEHNR and CDR2 FQNEAQ (reference sequence). V was clipped by 3 bases and J by 5 bases, with 13 bases between them. CDR3 length equals 14 residues.

This clonotype was recorded many times. This rearrangement joins TRBV7-9 to TRBJ1-1, with 12 bases aligning to TRBD1. This CDR3 region has 15 residues. J was trimmed by 5 bases and V by 5 bases; bases with no gene match: 6. Germline-derived CDR1 and CDR2 are SEHNR and FQNEAQ (reference sequence). The CDR3 protein is CASSAGQGARTEAFF. CDR3 sequence (DNA): TGTGCCAGCAGCGCGGGACAGGGGGCGAGGACTGAAGCTTTCTTT.

The gene calls are TRBV14 and TRBJ2-7, with TRBD1 matching 7 bases. V was clipped by 6 bases and J by 0 bases; unmatched bases: 5. Germline V lookup: CDR1 SGHDN, CDR2 FVKESK. The CDR3 spans 14 residues. The CDR3 reads CASSRDSSSYEQYF. CDR3 in DNA: TGTGCCAGCAGTAGGGACAGCAGCTCCTACGAGCAGTACTTC. The full variable domain, in which reference TRBV14 and TRBJ2-7 provide the parts outside the CDR3, is EAGVTQFPSHSVIEKGQTVTLRCDPISGHDNLYWYRRVMGKEIKFLLHFVKESKQDESGMPNNRFLAERTGGTYSTLKVQPAELEDSGVYFCASSRDSSSYEQYFGPGTRLTVT.

The J gene is TRBJ1-3, the V gene TRBV7-3; D is unclear. The CDR3 length is 13 residues. The V gene lost 5 bases and the J gene lost 4 bases, with 9 bases spanning the gap. The germline CDR1 and CDR2 sequences are SGHTA and FQGTGA. This CDR3 reads CASSISHGNTIYF. CDR3 sequence (DNA): TGTGCCAGCAGCATAAGCCACGGAAACACCATATATTTT.

This clonotype has only a few counts. V and J are TRBV6-5 and TRBJ1-6, with 10 nucleotides matching TRBD1. This CDR3 region has 17 residues. Germline V gives CDR1 MNHEY, CDR2 SVGAGI. Losses at the gene ends were 6 bases for V and 12 bases for J; bases not matched to a gene: 17. CDR3: CASRLITRDRGKIPLHF. The CDR3 DNA follows: TGTGCCAGCAGGCTGATTACCCGGGACAGGGGAAAAATACCCCTCCACTTT.

The chain employs TRBV3-1 and TRBJ1-1; 7 positions agree with TRBD1. Germline V CDR1 and CDR2: LGHDT, YNNKEL (reference sequence). The CDR3 consists of 12 residues. V trimming: 3 bases; J trimming: 8 bases; junction bases outside the gene matches: 3. CDR3 in DNA: TGTGCCAGCAGCCATGGGGACAGCGAAGCTTTCTTT. Translation: CASSHGDSEAFF.

This chain connects TRBV19 to TRBJ2-1, with D unresolved. The CDR3 covers 14 residues. Germline lookup yields CDR1 LNHDA and CDR2 SQIVND (reference sequence). Trimming shortened V by 1 base and J by 9 bases, and 13 bases separated the two germline ends. The CDR3 region is CASSIVGGGSEQFF. The DNA of the CDR3 is TGTGCCAGTAGTATAGTTGGCGGCGGCAGTGAGCAGTTCTTC.

The CDR3 coding sequence is TGTGCCAGCAGTTATGATCGGAGGAAGACCCAGTACTTC. This codes for CASSYDRRKTQYF. J is TRBJ2-5 and V is TRBV6-6; a weak D match, TRBD2 (5 bases). V was trimmed by 3 bases and J by 6 bases, leaving 11 bases between them. The CDR3 covers 13 residues. Germline V gene sequence: CDR1 MNHNY, CDR2 SVGAGI (reference sequence).

This clonotype occurred a few times. The rearrangement joins TRBV5-1 to TRBJ2-3; the D is unclear. This CDR3 is built from 14 residues. V gave up 5 bases and J gave up 0 bases, with 10 bases separating them. Germline V gives CDR1 SGHRS, CDR2 YFSETQ. The CDR3 spells CASRSGASTDTQYF. For the CDR3, the DNA is TGCGCCAGCAGGTCAGGTGCTAGCACAGATACGCAGTATTTT. Filled out from reference TRBV5-1 and TRBJ2-3, the complete variable domain reads KAGVTQTPRYLIKTRGQQVTLSCSPISGHRSVSWYQQTPGQGLQFLFEYFSETQRNKGNFPGRFSGRQFSNSRSEMNVSTLELGDSALYLCASRSGASTDTQYFGPGTRLTVL.

This chain joins TRBV28 and TRBJ1-1; TRBD1 is a possible D gene (5 bases). The V gene lost 6 bases and the J gene lost 2 bases, with 19 bases spanning the gap. Germline lookup yields CDR1 MDHEN and CDR2 SYDVKM. The CDR3 runs to 16 residues. CDR3 bases: TGTGCCAGCAGAAAGGGAGCCAGGGTCGTCAACACTGAAGCTTTCTTT. Its protein product is CASRKGARVVNTEAFF.

This clonotype was seen a handful of times. The J gene is TRBJ2-1, the V gene TRBV18, with TRBD1 matching 9 bases. Germline V gene sequence: CDR1 KGHSH, CDR2 LQKENI. Trimming cost V 3 bases and J 7 bases; bases outside gene matches: 10. The CDR3 extends over 16 amino acids. CDR3: CASSPSRDRVRNEQFF. CDR3 coding DNA: TGTGCCAGCTCACCGAGCCGGGACAGGGTCAGGAATGAGCAGTTCTTC.